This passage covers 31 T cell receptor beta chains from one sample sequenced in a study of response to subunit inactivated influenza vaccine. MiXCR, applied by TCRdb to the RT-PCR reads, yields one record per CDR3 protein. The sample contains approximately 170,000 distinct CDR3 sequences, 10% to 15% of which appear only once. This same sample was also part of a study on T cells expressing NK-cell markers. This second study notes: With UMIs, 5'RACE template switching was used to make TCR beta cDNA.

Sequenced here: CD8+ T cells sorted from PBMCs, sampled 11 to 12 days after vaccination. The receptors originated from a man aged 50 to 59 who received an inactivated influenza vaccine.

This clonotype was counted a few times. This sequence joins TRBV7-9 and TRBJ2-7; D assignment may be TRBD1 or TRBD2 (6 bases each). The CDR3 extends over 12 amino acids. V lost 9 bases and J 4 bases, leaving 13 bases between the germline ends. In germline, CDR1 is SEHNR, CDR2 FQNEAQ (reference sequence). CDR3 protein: CASRGGKYEQYF. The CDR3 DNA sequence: TGTGCCAGTCGAGGGGGGAAATACGAGCAGTACTTC.

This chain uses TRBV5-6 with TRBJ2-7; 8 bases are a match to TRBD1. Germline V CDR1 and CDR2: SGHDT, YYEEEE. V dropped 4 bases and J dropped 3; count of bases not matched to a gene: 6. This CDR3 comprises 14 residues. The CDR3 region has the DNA TGTGCCAGCAGCCGCCGGGACAGGCTCTACGAGCAGTACTTC. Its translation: CASSRRDRLYEQYF.

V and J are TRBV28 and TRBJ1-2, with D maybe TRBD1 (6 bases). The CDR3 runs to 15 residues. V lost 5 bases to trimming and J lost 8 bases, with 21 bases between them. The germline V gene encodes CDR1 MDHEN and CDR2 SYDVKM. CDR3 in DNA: TGTGCCAGCAGTCCCCTAGGAGGGGGGAGAGAGGGCTACACCTTC. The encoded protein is CASSPLGGGREGYTF.

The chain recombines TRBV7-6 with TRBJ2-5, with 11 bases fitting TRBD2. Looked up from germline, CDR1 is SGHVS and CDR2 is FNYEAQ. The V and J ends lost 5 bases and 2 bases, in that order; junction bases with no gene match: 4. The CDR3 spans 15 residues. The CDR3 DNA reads TGTGCCAGCAGCCCACTAGCGGGAGAACAAGAGACCCAGTACTTC. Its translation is CASSPLAGEQETQYF.

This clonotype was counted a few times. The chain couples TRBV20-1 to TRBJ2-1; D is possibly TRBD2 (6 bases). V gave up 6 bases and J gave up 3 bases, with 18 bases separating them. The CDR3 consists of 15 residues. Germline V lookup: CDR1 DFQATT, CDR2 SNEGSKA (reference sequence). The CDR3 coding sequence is TGCAGTGCCGTAGGAGGGCTAGCGTTCTACAATGAGCAGTTCTTC. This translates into CSAVGGLAFYNEQFF.

CDR3 sequence (DNA): TGTGCCAGCAGGTTGGTGGACGGTTACTCCTACGAGCAGTACTTC. This sequence encodes CASRLVDGYSYEQYF. The chain uses TRBV9 and TRBJ2-7, with D uncertain. Trimming removed 5 bases at V and 0 bases at J, with 15 bases between. CDR1 and CDR2 from the germline V gene are SGDLS and YYNGEE. The CDR3 is 15 residues long.

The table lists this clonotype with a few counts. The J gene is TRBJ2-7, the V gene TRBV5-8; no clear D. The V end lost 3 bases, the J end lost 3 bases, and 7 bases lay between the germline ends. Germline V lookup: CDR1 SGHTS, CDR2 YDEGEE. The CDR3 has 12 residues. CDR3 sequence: CASSYDHYEQYF. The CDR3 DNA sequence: TGTGCCAGCAGCTACGACCACTACGAGCAGTACTTC.

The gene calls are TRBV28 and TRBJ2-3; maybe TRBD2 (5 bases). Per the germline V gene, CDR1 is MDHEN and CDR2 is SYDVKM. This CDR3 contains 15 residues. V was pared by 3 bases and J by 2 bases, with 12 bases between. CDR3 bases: TGTGCCAGCAGTTTCTCTAGCCCAGACACAGATACGCAGTATTTT. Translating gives CASSFSSPDTDTQYF.

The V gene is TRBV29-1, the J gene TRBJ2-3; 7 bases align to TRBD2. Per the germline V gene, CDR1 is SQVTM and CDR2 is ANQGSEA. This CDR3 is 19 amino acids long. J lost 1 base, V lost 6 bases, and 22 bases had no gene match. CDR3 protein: CSVTGTFWGGSGGTDTQYF. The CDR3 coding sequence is TGCAGCGTAACCGGAACCTTTTGGGGCGGGAGCGGTGGCACAGATACGCAGTATTTT.

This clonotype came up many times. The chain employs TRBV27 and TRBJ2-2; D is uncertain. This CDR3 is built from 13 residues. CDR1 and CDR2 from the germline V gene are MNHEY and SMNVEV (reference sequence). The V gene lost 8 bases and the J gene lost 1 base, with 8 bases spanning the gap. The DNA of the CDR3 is TGTGCCAGCGGGGTGGAGAACACCGGGGAGCTGTTTTTT. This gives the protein CASGVENTGELFF.

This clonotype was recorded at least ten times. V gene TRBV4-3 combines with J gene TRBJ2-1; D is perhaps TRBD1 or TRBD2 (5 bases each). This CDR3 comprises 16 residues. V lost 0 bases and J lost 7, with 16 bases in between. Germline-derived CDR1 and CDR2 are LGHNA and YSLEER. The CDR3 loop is CASSQEWGTYNNEQFF. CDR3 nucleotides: TGCGCCAGCAGCCAAGAATGGGGGACCTACAATAATGAGCAGTTCTTC.

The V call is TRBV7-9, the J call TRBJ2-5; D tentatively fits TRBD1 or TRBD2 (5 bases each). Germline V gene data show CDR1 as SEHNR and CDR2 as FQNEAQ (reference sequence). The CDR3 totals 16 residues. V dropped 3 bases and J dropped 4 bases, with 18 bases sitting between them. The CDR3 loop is CASSLIGAGGGETQYF. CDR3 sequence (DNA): TGTGCCAGCAGCTTGATAGGGGCGGGCGGCGGAGAGACCCAGTACTTC.

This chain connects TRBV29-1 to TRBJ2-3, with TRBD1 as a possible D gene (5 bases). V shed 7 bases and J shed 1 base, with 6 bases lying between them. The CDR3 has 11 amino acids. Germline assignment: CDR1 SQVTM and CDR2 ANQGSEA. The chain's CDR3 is CSGRGTDTQYF. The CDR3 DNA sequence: TGCAGCGGCAGGGGCACAGATACGCAGTATTTT.

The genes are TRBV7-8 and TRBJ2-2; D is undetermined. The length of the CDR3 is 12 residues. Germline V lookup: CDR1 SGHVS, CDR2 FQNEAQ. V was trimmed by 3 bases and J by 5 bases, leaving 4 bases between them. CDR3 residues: CASSFVTGELFF. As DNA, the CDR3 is TGTGCCAGCAGCTTCGTGACCGGGGAGCTGTTTTTT.

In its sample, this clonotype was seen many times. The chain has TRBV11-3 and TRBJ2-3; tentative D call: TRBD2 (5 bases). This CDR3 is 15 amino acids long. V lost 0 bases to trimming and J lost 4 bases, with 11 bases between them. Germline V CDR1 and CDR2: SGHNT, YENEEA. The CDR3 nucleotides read TGTGCCAGCAGCTTAGATTCGGCGAGGGCAGATACGCAGTATTTT. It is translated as CASSLDSARADTQYF.

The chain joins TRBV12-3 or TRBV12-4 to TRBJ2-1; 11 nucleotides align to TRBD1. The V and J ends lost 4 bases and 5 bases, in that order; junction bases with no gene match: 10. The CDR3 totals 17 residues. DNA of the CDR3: TGTGCCAGCAGTTCCGCGGGGGACAGGGGGGCGCACAATGAGCAGTTCTTC. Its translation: CASSSAGDRGAHNEQFF.

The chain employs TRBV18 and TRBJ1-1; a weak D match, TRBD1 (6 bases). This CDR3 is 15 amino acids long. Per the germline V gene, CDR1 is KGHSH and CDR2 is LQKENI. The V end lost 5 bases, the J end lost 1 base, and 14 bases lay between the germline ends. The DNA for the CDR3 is TGTGCCAGCTCAGCTACCGGGACAACGAACACTGAAGCTTTCTTT. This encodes CASSATGTTNTEAFF.

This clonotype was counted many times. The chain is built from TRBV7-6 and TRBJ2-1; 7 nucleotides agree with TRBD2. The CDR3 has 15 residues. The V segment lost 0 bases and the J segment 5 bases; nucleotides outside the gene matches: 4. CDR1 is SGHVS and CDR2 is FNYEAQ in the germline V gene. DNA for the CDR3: TGTGCCAGCAGCTTAGCGGCTAGCGGCAACAATGAGCAGTTCTTC. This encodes CASSLAASGNNEQFF.

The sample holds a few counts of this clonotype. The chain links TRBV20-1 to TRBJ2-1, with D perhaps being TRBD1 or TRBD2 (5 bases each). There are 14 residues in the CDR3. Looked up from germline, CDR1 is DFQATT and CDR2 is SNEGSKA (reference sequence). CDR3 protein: CTAEGPDSYNEQFF. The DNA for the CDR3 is TGCACCGCCGAGGGACCCGACTCCTACAATGAGCAGTTCTTC.

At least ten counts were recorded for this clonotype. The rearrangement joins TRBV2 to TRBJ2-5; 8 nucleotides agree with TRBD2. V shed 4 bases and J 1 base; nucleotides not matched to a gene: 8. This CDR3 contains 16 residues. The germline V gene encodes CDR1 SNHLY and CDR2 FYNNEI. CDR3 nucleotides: TGTGCCAGCAGTGGTACTAGCGGACTAACCCAAGAGACCCAGTACTTC. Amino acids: CASSGTSGLTQETQYF.

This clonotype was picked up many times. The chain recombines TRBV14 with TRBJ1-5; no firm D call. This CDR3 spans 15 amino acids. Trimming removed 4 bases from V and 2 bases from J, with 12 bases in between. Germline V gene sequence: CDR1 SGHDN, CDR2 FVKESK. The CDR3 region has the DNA TGTGCCAGCAGCCGTCGATGGGAGGGCAATCAGCCCCAGCATTTT. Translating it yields CASSRRWEGNQPQHF. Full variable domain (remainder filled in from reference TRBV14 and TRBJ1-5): EAGVTQFPSHSVIEKGQTVTLRCDPISGHDNLYWYRRVMGKEIKFLLHFVKESKQDESGMPNNRFLAERTGGTYSTLKVQPAELEDSGVYFCASSRRWEGNQPQHFGDGTRLSIL.

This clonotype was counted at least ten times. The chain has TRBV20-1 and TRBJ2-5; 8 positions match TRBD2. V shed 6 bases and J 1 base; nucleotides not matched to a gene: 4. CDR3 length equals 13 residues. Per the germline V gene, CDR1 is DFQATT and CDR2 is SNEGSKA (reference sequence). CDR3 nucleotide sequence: TGCAGTGCAACGGGGGGGCCCCAAGAGACCCAGTACTTC. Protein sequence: CSATGGPQETQYF.

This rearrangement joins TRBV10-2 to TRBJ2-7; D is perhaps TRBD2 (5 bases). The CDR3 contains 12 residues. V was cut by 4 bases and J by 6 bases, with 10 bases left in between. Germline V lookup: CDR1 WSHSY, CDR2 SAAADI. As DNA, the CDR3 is TGCGCCAGCAGTGGGCCTAGCTTCGAGCAGTACTTC. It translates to CASSGPSFEQYF.

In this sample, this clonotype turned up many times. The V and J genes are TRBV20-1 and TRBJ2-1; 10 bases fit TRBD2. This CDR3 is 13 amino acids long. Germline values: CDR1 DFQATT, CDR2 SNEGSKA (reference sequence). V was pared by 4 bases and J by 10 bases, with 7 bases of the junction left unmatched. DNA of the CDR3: TGCAGTGCTACTCTTAATAGCGGGGGGGAGCAGTTCTTC. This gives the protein CSATLNSGGEQFF.

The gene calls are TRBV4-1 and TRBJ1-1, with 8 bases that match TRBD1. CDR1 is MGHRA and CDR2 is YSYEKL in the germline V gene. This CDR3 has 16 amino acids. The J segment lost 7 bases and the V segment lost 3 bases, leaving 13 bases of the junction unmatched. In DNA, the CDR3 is TGCGCCAGCAGCCATGCCTTTCGGACAGGGAGGGGTGAAGCTTTCTTT. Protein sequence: CASSHAFRTGRGEAFF.

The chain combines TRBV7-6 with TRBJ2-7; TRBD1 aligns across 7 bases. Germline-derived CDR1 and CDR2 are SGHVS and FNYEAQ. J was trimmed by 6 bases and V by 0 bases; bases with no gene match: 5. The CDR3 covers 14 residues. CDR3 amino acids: CASSLALDRAEQYF. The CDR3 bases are TGTGCCAGCAGCTTAGCGCTAGACAGGGCCGAGCAGTACTTC.

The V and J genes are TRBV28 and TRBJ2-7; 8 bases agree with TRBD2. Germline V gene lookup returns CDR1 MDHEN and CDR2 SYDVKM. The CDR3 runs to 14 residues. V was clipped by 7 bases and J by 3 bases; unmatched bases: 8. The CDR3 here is CASTRAGDLYEQYF. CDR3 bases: TGTGCCAGCACCCGAGCGGGAGACCTCTACGAGCAGTACTTC.

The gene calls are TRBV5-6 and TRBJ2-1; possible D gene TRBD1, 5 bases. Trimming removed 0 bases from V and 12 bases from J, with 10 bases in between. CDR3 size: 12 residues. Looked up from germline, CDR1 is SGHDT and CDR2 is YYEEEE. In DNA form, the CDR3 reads TGTGCCAGCAGCTTGGGCCTCCAGGGGCAGTTCTTC. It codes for CASSLGLQGQFF.

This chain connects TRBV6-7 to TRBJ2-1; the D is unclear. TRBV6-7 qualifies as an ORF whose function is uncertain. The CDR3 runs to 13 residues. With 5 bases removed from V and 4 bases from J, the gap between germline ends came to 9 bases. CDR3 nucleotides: TGTGCCAGCAGTCCCGACTGTTACAATGAGCAGTTCTTC. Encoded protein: CASSPDCYNEQFF.

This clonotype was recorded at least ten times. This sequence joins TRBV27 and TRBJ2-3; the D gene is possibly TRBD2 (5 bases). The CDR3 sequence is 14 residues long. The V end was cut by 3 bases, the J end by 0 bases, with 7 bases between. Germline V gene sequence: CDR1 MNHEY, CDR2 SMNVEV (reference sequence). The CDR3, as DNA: TGTGCCAGCAGTTTTGCGGGCAGCACAGATACGCAGTATTTT. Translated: CASSFAGSTDTQYF.

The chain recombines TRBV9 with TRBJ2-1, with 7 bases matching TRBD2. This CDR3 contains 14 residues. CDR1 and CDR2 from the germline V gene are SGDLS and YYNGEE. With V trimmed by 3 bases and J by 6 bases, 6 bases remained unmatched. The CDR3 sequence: CASSGLATSNEQFF. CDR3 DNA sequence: TGTGCCAGCAGCGGACTAGCCACAAGCAATGAGCAGTTCTTC.